The 13 T cell receptor beta chains below were found in one sample sequenced in a study of blood T cell repertoires in COVID-19. Data came from immunoSEQ multiplex PCR; TCRdb stores just in-frame clones and leaves some out. Here the sample spans roughly 330,000 clones, nearly 90% being singletons. The source material was PBMCs or T cells enriched from blood (not recorded which). These receptors came from a woman in her twenties or thirties who had recovered from COVID-19.

In regard to this clone: The sample contains more than one DNA sequence encoding this CDR3. This sequence joins TRBV19 and TRBJ1-2; no firm D call. The CDR3 loop spans 13 amino acids. Trimming pared 1 base from V and 3 bases from J, leaving 6 bases between. Germline V gives CDR1 LNHDA, CDR2 SQIVND (reference sequence). The CDR3 DNA is TGTGCCAGTAGTATAGGGCAGTACTATGGCTACACCTTC. The encoded protein is CASSIGQYYGYTF.

The chain employs TRBV3-1 (or the pseudogene TRBV3-2) and TRBJ2-2, with TRBD1 as a possible D gene (5 bases). The CDR3 is 18 residues long. The germline V gene encodes CDR1 LGHDT and CDR2 YNNKEL (reference sequence). The V gene lost 0 bases and the J gene lost 3 bases, with 17 bases spanning the gap. The DNA for the CDR3 is TGTGCCAGCAGCCAAGATATCCAGGGTTCGGTGGACACCGGGGAGCTGTTTTTT. Residues: CASSQDIQGSVDTGELFF.

This clone was observed a handful of times. J is TRBJ1-4 and V is TRBV19; perhaps TRBD1 as D (6 bases). The germline V gene has CDR1 LNHDA and CDR2 SQIVND (reference sequence). The V gene lost 8 bases and the J gene lost 11 bases, with 15 bases spanning the gap. CDR3 length: 12 amino acids. CDR3: CASDNQDSKLFF. In DNA form, the CDR3 reads TGTGCCAGTGACAATCAGGACAGTAAACTGTTTTTT.

The V call is TRBV6-5, the J call TRBJ2-7; maybe TRBD1 (6 bases). This CDR3 has 10 residues. V lost 7 bases and J 12 bases, leaving 13 bases between the germline ends. Germline V gives CDR1 MNHEY, CDR2 SVGAGI. CDR3: CASMDSSLYF. The CDR3 DNA reads TGTGCCAGCATGGACAGTTCGTTGTACTTC.

The V call is TRBV30, the J call TRBJ1-1; D is possibly TRBD1 (6 bases). The V gene's germline CDR1 is GTSNPN and CDR2 SVGIG (reference sequence). The CDR3 runs to 13 residues. Trimming removed 0 bases from V and 9 bases from J, with 14 bases in between. The CDR3, as DNA: TGTGCCTGGAGTGTGGGGAACAGGGACCAAGCTTTCTTT. This encodes CAWSVGNRDQAFF.

The chain has TRBV29-1 and TRBJ1-2; 10 bases line up with TRBD1. V lost 4 bases and J lost 8; bases outside the gene matches: 4. Germline lookup yields CDR1 SQVTM and CDR2 ANQGSEA. This CDR3 is 12 amino acids long. This CDR3 reads CSVGGQGRGYTF. The CDR3 region has the DNA TGCAGCGTTGGGGGACAGGGGAGGGGCTACACCTTC.

The rearrangement joins TRBV9 to TRBJ2-1, with D possibly TRBD1 on 5 matching bases. Germline V gene lookup returns CDR1 SGDLS and CDR2 YYNGEE. The germline V and J ends were trimmed by 3 bases and 4 bases, with 8 bases remaining between them. The CDR3 runs to 13 residues. CDR3 in amino acids: CASSGRQYNEQFF. The CDR3 DNA follows: TGTGCCAGCAGCGGACGACAGTACAATGAGCAGTTCTTC.

The chain carries TRBV27 and TRBJ2-7, with 12 bases aligning to TRBD2. The junction had 6 bases not matched to a gene; V was cut back by 5 bases and J by 7 bases. CDR3 length equals 14 residues. CDR1 is MNHEY and CDR2 is SMNVEV in the germline V gene (reference sequence). The CDR3, as DNA: TGTGCCAGCAGTCCGTGGACTAGCGGGGTTGAGCAGTACTTC. It is translated as CASSPWTSGVEQYF.

CDR3 sequence: CASTEITGRHSPLHF. Written as DNA, the CDR3 is TGTGCCAGCACCGAAATTACAGGGAGACATTCACCCCTCCACTTT. The V call is TRBV6-5, the J call TRBJ1-6; D is possibly TRBD1 (6 bases). There are 15 residues in the CDR3. The V gene lost 7 bases and the J gene lost 8 bases, with 18 bases spanning the gap. Germline CDR1 and CDR2: MNHEY and SVGAGI.

The CDR3 protein is CASSLGPLNGYTF. The CDR3 coding sequence is TGTGCCAGCAGCTTAGGGCCCCTTAATGGCTACACCTTC. V and J are TRBV7-9 and TRBJ1-2; D not certain. Germline-derived CDR1 and CDR2 are SEHNR and FQNEAQ (reference sequence). V shed 1 base and J shed 6 bases, with 9 bases lying between them. The CDR3 totals 13 residues.

The J gene is TRBJ1-5, the V gene TRBV5-8; D ambiguous. Trimming left V 4 bases short and J 7 bases short, with 12 bases between. Germline V gives CDR1 SGHTS, CDR2 YDEGEE. The CDR3 length is 13 residues. The CDR3 nucleotides read TGTGCCAGCAGCCTTAACCTCGGGCAGCCCCAGCATTTT. As protein: CASSLNLGQPQHF.

This sequence joins TRBV4-3 and TRBJ1-3, with a possible D match to TRBD1 (5 bases). The V end lost 0 bases, the J end lost 0 bases, and 15 bases lay between the germline ends. The CDR3 covers 18 residues. Germline V gene sequence: CDR1 LGHNA, CDR2 YSLEER. CDR3 protein: CASSQDWGDLFSGNTIYF. In DNA form, the CDR3 reads TGCGCCAGCAGCCAAGATTGGGGGGACCTCTTCTCTGGAAACACCATATATTTT.

V usage is TRBV4-2 and J usage is TRBJ2-7, with TRBD1 matching 8 bases. The CDR3 loop spans 14 amino acids. Germline values: CDR1 LGHNA, CDR2 YNFKEQ. J gave up 6 bases and V 2 bases, and 6 bases lay outside the gene matches. As DNA, the CDR3 is TGTGCCAGCAGCCAAAACGCAGGGGGCGGCGAGCAGTACTTC. It encodes CASSQNAGGGEQYF.